This TCR beta chain was sequenced in a study of read filtering for tumor transcriptome and immune sequencing. This clonotype was seen at least ten times. Germline loops: CDR1 SGHRS, CDR2 YFSETQ. Trimming took 4 bases from V and 1 from J, leaving 11 bases between them. The CDR3 sequence is 14 residues long. The library was built from roughly 400 ng RNA with molecular barcoded adaptors for alpha/delta and beta/gamma chains. TCRdb re-called the reads with MiXCR, one entry per CDR3 protein. The top ten clones hold 9.5% to 12% of a sample with about 130,000 distinct CDR3 sequences, approximately 13% of them seen once.

This sequence was found in a donor over 35 with multiple myeloma. This rearrangement joins TRBV5-1 to TRBJ1-1; D unresolved. Sequenced: a population of CD138-negative cells sorted from bone marrow. This CDR3 is CASSEGSPNTEAFF. CDR3 coding DNA: TGCGCCAGCAGCGAGGGCAGTCCGAACACTGAAGCTTTCTTT.